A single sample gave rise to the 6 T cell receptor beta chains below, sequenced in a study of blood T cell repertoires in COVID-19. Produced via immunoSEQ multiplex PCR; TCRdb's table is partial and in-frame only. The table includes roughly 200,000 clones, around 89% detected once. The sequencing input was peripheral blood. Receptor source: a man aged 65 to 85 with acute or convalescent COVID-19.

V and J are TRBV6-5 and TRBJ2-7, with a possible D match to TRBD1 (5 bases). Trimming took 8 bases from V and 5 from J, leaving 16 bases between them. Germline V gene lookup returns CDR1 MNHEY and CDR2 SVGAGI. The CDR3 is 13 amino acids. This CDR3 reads CASLRAGSHEQYF. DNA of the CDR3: TGTGCCAGCCTACGGGCAGGGTCCCACGAGCAGTACTTC.

The CDR3 spells CASSTPGTSGKGEQFF. The DNA of the CDR3 is TGTGCCAGCAGCACCCCCGGGACTAGCGGGAAGGGTGAGCAGTTCTTC. The rearrangement links TRBV7-9 to TRBJ2-1; 13 bases align to TRBD2. Per germline, CDR1 SEHNR and CDR2 FQNEAQ (reference sequence). V lost 5 bases and J lost 9; bases outside the gene matches: 10. The CDR3 extends over 16 amino acids.

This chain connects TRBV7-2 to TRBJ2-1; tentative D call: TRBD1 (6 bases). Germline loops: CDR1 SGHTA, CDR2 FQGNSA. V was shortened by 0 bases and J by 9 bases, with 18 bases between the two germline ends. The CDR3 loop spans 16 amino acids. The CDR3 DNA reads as TGTGCCAGCAGCTTAGCGAGTCAGGGGCGAGGATTTGAGCAGTTCTTC. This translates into CASSLASQGRGFEQFF.

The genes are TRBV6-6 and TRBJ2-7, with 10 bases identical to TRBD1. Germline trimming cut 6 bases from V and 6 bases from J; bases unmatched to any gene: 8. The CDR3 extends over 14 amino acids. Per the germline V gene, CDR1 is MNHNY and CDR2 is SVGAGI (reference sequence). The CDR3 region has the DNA TGTGCCAGCAGGCCAGACAGGGGGCGAGTCGAGCAGTACTTC. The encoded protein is CASRPDRGRVEQYF.

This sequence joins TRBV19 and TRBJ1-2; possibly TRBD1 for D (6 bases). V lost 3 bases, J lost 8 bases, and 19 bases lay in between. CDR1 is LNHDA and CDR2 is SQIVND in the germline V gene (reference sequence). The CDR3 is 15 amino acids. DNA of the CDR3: TGTGCCAGTAGTATTCGTCAACAGGGTGGCGGCGGCTACACCTTC. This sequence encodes CASSIRQQGGGGYTF.

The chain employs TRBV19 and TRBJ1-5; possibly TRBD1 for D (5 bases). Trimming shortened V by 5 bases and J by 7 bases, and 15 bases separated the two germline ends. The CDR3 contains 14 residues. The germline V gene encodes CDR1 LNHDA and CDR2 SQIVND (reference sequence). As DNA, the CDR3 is TGTGCCAGTAGTCCGGGCGGGGGGGGACAGCCCCAGCATTTT. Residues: CASSPGGGGQPQHF.